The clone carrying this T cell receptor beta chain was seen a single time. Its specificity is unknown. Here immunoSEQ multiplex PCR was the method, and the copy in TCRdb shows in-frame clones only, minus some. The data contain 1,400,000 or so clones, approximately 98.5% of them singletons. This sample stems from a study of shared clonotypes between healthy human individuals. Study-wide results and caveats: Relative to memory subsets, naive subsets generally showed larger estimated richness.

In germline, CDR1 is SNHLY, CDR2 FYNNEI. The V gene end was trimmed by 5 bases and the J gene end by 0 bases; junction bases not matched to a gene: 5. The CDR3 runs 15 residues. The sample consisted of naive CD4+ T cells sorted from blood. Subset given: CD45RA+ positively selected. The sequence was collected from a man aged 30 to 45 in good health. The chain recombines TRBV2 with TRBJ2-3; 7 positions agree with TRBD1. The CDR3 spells CASSRQGRSTDTQYF. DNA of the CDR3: TGTGCCAGCAGTCGACAGGGTAGAAGCACAGATACGCAGTATTTT.